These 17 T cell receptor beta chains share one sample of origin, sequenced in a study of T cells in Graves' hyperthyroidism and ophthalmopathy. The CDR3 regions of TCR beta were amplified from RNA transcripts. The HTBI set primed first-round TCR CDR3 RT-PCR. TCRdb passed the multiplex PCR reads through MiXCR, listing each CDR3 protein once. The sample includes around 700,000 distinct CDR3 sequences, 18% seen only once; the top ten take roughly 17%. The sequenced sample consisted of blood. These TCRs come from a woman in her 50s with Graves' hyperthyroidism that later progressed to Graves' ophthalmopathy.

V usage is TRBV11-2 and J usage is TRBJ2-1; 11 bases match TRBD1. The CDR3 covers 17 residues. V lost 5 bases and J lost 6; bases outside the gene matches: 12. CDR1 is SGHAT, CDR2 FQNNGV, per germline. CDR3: CASSTTPEGQGGNEQFF. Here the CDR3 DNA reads TGTGCCAGCAGCACTACCCCCGAGGGACAGGGGGGCAATGAGCAGTTCTTC.

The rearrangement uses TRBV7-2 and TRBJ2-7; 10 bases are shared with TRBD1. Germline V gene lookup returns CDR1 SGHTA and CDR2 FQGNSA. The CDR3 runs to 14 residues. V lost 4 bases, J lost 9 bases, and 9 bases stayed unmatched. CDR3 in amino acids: CASSSRDRGHGQYF. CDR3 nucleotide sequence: TGTGCCAGCAGCTCCCGGGACAGGGGCCACGGGCAGTACTTC.

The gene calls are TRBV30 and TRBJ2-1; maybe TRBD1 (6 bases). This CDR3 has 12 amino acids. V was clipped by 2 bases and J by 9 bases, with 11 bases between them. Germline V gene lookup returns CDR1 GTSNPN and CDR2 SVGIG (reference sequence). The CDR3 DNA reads TGTGCCTGGAGTCGGGCAGGGGTTGAGCAGTTCTTC. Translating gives CAWSRAGVEQFF.

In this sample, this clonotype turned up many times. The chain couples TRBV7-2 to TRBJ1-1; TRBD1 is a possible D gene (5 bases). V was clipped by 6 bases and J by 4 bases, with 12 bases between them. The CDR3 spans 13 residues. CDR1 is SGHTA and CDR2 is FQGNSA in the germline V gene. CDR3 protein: CASRTAWSTEAFF. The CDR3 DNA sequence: TGTGCCAGCAGGACAGCTTGGAGCACTGAAGCTTTCTTT.

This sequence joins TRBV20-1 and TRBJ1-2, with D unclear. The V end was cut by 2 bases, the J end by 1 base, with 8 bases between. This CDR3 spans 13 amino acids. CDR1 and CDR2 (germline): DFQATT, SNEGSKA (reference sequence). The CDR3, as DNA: TGCAGTGCTAGACGACCGTATAACTATGGCTACACCTTC. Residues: CSARRPYNYGYTF.

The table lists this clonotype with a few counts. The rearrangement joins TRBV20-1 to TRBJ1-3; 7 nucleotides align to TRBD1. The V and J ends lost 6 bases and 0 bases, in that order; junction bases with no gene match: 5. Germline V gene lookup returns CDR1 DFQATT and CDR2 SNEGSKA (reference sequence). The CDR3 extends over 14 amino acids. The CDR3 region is CSARGQRSGNTIYF. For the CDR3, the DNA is TGCAGTGCCCGGGGACAGCGCTCTGGAAACACCATATATTTT.

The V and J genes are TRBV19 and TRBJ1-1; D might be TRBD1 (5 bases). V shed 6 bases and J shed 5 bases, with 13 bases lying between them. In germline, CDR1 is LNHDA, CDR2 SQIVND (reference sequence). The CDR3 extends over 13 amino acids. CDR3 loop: CASRGTLGTEAFF. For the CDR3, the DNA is TGTGCCAGTAGAGGGACTCTGGGGACTGAAGCTTTCTTT.

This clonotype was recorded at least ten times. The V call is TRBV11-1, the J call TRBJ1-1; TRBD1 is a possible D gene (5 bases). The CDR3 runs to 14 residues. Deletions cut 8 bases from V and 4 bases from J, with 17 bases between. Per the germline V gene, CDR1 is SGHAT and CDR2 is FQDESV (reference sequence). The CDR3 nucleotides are TGTGCCAGCTCCCTCACTCTCGGGGGCACTGAAGCTTTCTTT. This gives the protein CASSLTLGGTEAFF. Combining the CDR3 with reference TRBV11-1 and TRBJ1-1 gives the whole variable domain EAEVAQSPRYKITEKSQAVAFWCDPISGHATLYWYRQILGQGPELLVQFQDESVVDDSQLPKDRFSAERLKGVDSTLKIQPAELGDSAMYLCASSLTLGGTEAFFGQGTRLTVV.

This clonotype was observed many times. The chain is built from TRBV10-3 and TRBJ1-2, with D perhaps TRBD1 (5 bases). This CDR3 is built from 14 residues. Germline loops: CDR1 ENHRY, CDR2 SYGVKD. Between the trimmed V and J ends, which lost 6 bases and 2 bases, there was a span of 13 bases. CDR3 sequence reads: CAIRVAGLNYGYTF. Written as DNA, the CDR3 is TGTGCCATCAGGGTAGCAGGGCTGAACTATGGCTACACCTTC.

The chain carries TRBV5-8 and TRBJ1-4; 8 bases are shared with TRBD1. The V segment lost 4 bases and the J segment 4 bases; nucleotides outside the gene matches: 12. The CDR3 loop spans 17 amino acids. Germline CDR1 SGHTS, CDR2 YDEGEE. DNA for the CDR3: TGTGCCAGCAGCCGTCCCGGGACAGGCCCGGATAATGAAAAACTGTTTTTT. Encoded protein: CASSRPGTGPDNEKLFF.

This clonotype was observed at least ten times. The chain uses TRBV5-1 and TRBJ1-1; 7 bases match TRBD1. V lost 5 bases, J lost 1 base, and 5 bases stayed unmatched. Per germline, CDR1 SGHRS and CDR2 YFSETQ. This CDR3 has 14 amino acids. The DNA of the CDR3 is TGCGCCAGCAGGTCCGGGACAGCGAACACTGAAGCTTTCTTT. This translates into CASRSGTANTEAFF.

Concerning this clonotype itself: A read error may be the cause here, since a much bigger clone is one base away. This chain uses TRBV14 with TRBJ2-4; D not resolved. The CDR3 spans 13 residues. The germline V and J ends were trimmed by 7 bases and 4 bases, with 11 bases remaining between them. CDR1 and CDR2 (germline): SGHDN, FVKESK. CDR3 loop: CASIRTEKNIQYF. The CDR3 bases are TGTGCCAGCATCCGGACGGAGAAAAACATTCAGTACTTC.

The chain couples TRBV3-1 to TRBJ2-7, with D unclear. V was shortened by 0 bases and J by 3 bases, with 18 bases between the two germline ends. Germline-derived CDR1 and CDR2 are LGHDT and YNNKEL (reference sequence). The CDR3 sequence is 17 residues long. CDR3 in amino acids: CASSQEVGGVGNYEQYF. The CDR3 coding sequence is TGTGCCAGCAGCCAAGAGGTGGGCGGTGTCGGCAACTACGAGCAGTACTTC.

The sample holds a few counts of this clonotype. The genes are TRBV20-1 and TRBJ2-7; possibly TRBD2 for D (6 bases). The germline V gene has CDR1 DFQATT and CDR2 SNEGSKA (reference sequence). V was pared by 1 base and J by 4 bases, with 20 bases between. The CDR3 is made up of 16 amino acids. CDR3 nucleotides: TGCAGTGCTAGAGGGGTTGCTAGCGCAACGTCGTACGAGCAGTACTTC. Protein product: CSARGVASATSYEQYF.

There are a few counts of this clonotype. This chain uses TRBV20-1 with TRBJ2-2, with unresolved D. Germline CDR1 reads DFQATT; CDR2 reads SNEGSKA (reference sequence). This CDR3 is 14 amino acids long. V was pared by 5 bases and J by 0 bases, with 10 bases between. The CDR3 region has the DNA TGCAGTGCTGTAGGGATAACGAACACCGGGGAGCTGTTTTTT. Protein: CSAVGITNTGELFF.

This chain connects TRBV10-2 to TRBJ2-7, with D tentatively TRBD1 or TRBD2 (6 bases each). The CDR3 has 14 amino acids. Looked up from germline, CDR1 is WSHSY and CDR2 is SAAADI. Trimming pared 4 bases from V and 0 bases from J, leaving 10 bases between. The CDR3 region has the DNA TGCGCCAGCAGTGTACGGGGGCCCTCCTACGAGCAGTACTTC. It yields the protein CASSVRGPSYEQYF.

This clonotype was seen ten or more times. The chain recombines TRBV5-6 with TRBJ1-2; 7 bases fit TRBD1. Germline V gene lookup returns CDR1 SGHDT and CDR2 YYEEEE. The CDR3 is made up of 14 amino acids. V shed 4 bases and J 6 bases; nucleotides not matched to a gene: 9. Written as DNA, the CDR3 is TGTGCCAGCAGCACTGCCGGGACAGATCATGGCTACACCTTC. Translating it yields CASSTAGTDHGYTF.